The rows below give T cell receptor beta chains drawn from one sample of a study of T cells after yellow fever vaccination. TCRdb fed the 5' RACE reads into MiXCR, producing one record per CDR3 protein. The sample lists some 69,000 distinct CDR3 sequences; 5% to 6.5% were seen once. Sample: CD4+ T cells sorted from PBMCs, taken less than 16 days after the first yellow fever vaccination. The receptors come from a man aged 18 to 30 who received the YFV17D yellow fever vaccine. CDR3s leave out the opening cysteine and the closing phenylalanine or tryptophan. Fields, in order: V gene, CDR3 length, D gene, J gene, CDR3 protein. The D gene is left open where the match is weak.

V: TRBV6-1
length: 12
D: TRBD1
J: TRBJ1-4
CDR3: ASGGTGAGEKLF

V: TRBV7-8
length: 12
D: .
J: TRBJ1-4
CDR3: ASSHAETNEKLF

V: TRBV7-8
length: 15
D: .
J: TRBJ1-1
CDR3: ASSPLVPGQMNTEAF

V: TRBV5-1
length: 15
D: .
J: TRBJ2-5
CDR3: ASSLDGFRGPQETQY

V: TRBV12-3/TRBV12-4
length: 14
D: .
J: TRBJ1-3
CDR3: ASSFPRGWGGDTIY

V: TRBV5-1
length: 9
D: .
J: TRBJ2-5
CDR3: ASNNRETQY

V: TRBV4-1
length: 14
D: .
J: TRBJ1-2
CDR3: ASSQKGGVDDYGYT

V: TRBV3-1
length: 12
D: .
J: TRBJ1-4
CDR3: ASSQRTTNEKLF

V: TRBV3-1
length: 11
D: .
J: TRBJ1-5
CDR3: ASSQTGGQPQH

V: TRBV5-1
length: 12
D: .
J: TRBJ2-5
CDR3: ASSLGGDGETQY

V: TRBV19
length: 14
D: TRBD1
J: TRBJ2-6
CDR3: ATDRGSPSGANVLT

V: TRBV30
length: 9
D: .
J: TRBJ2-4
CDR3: AWSDSAIQY

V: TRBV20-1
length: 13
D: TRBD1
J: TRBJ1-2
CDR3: SATGTGGTNYGYT

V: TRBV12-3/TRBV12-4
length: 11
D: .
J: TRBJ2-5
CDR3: ASSLRERETQY

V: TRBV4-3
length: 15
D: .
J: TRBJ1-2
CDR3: ASSQALSGEVGYGYT

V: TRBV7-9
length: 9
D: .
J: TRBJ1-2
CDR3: ASSMPRGYT

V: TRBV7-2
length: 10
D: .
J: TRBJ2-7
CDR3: ASGRESYEQY

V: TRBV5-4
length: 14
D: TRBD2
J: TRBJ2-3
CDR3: ASSPRVSGGEDTQY

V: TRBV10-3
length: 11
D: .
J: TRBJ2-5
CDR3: AISGRREETQY

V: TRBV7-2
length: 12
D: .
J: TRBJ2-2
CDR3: ASSDGPTRGELF